These 5 T cell receptor beta chains were all obtained from the same sample, sequenced in a study of T-cell reconstitution after alpha-beta-depleted transplantation in children (dated by TCRdb to the mid-2010s). The intended sense of this specimen's treatment or condition label: allogeneic hematopoietic cell transplantation with graft depleted of TCRalphabeta T cells and CD19 B cells. Libraries were made using PCR. The sequencing machine was an Illumina HiSeq 2500. TCR libraries were prepared with molecular barcoding, using unique molecular identifiers to normalize TCRbeta repertoire quantification. The public reads were reprocessed in TCRdb via fastp at Q25 and MiXCR, keeping in-frame beta chains. All rows with the same CDR3 protein become a single entry with the most common DNA and genes. For this sample the table gives about 980,000 distinct CDR3 sequences, of which about 30% were detected only once. Of the sample, more than 25% is held by the ten largest clones.

The sequenced sample was PBMCs, mostly from graft donor cells, obtained 360 days after TCRalphabeta/CD19-depleted stem cell transplant. Receptors originate from a boy under two years old who had a stem cell transplant for SCID, so the T cells may come from the graft donor.

J is TRBJ2-7 and V is TRBV4-1; tentatively, D is TRBD2 (5 bases). In germline, CDR1 is MGHRA, CDR2 YSYEKL. The CDR3 is 15 amino acids. Trimming left V 0 bases short and J 2 bases short, with 11 bases between. The CDR3: CASSQDGRETYEQYF. The CDR3 DNA follows: TGCGCCAGCAGCCAAGACGGTCGGGAAACCTACGAGCAGTACTTC.

The chain combines TRBV2 with TRBJ2-4, with unresolved D. V was clipped by 3 bases and J by 12 bases, with 9 bases between them. CDR3 length equals 11 residues. From germline, CDR1 is SNHLY and CDR2 FYNNEI. CDR3 protein: CASSERTTQYF. The CDR3 bases are TGTGCCAGCAGTGAGCGCACAACTCAGTACTTC.

The chain carries TRBV20-1 and TRBJ1-1; TRBD1 is a possible D gene (5 bases). The V gene lost 4 bases and the J gene lost 0 bases, with 15 bases spanning the gap. The CDR3 has 15 residues. Germline-derived CDR1 and CDR2 are DFQATT and SNEGSKA (reference sequence). The CDR3 coding sequence is TGCAGTGCTACGACGGACATGCTCATGAACACTGAAGCTTTCTTT. It translates to CSATTDMLMNTEAFF.

This clonotype showed up many times. CDR3 amino acids: CSARGLAGETQYF. The CDR3 DNA sequence: TGCAGTGCTAGAGGGCTAGCGGGGGAGACCCAGTACTTC. J is TRBJ2-5 and V is TRBV20-1; 9 positions agree with TRBD2. The CDR3 has 13 amino acids. J lost 5 bases, V lost 1 base, and 2 bases had no gene match. Germline V gene sequence: CDR1 DFQATT, CDR2 SNEGSKA (reference sequence).

This clonotype occurred a few times. This chain joins TRBV18 and TRBJ2-7; the D is unclear. Germline loops: CDR1 KGHSH, CDR2 LQKENI. V shed 3 bases and J shed 6 bases, with 12 bases lying between them. The CDR3 runs 13 residues. In nucleotides, the CDR3 is TGTGCCAGCTCACCGACGTTCCTTGGCGAGCAGTACTTC. It yields the protein CASSPTFLGEQYF.